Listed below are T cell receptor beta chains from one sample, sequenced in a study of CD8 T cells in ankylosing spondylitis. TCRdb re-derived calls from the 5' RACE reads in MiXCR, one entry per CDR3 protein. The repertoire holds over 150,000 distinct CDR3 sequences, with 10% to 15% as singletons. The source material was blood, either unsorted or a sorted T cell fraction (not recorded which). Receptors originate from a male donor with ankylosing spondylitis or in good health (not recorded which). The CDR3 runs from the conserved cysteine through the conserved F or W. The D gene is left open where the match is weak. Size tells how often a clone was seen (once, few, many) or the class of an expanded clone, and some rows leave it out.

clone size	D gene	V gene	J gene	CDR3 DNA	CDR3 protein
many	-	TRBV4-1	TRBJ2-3	TGCGCCAGCAGCCAAGAAGTTCCATCCGATACGCAGTATTTT	CASSQEVPSDTQYF
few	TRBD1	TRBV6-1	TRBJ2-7	TGTGCCAGCAGTGCCCGGGACAGGAGTATCTCCTACGAGCAGTACTTC	CASSARDRSISYEQYF
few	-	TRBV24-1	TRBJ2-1	TGTGCCACCAGTGAAGGGCGTGGGGAGCAGTTCTTC	CATSEGRGEQFF
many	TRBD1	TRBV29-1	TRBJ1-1	TGCAGCGCTGCCCCTTGGACAGGGGGCCCGAACACTGAAGCTTTCTTT	CSAAPWTGGPNTEAFF
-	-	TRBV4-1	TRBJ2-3	TGCGCCAGCAGCCAAGAATACAGGGTCATTTTCACAGATACGCAGTATTTT	CASSQEYRVIFTDTQYF
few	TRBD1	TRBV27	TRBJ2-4	TGTGCCAGCAGTTCCTCCTACCCCGACAGGGGGGAAAACATTCAGTACTTC	CASSSSYPDRGENIQYF
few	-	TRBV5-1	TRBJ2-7	TGCGCCAGCAGCTTGGAAACGGTGGAGCAGTACTTC	CASSLETVEQYF
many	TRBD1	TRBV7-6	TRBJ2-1	TGTGCCAGCAGCTTAGCCGGGACAGGATCCTACAATGAGCAGTTCTTC	CASSLAGTGSYNEQFF
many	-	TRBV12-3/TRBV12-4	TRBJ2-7	TGTGCCAGCAGTTTCCTACAGGACTACGAGCAGTACTTC	CASSFLQDYEQYF
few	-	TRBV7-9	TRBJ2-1	TGTGCCAGCAGCTCGGCCCCCTACAATGAGCAGTTCTTC	CASSSAPYNEQFF
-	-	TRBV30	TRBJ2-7	TGTGCCTGGAGTCCCTCGTCTGTCCACGAGCAGTACTTC	CAWSPSSVHEQYF
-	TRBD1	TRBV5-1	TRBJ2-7	TGCGCCAGCAGCTTGGGGCTCCGGGACAGGGGCGACGAGCAGTACTTC	CASSLGLRDRGDEQYF
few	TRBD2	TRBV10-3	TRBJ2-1	TGTGCCATCACGGCTAGCGGGAGTGATGAGCAGTTCTTC	CAITASGSDEQFF
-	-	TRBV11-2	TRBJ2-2	TGTGCCAGCAGCTTAATCAGGGAGTTGTACACCGGGGAGCTGTTTTTT	CASSLIRELYTGELFF
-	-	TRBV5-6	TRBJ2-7	TGTGCCAGCAACAGGGGGGGGCAGGTAAACGAGCAGTACTTC	CASNRGGQVNEQYF
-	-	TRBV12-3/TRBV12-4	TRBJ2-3	TGTGCCAGCAGTTTTAAAGGGTCTAGCACAGATACGCAGTATTTT	CASSFKGSSTDTQYF
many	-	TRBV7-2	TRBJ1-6	TGTGCCAGCAGCCCTATCGACGGGACCTACCATTCACCCCTCCACTTT	CASSPIDGTYHSPLHF
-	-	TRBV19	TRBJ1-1	TGTGCCAGTAGTATTTCTGAGAACACTGAAGCTTTCTTT	CASSISENTEAFF
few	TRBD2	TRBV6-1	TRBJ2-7	TGTGCCAGCAGTGTTAGCGGGAGCCCTAACTCCTACGAGCAGTACTTC	CASSVSGSPNSYEQYF
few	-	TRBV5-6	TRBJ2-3	TGTGCCAGCAGCTCCCTGATGAGGGCCGATGAAGTTAGCACAGATACGCAGTATTTT	CASSSLMRADEVSTDTQYF
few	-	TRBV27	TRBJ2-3	TGTGCCAGCAGTTCTTTACAGGTTCTAGGAGATACGCAGTATTTT	CASSSLQVLGDTQYF
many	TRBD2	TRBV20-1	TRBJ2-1	TGCAGTGCTAGAGATCCGGGGGGATACAATGAGCAGTTCTTC	CSARDPGGYNEQFF
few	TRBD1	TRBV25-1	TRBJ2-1	TGTGCCAGCAGTACCCAACAGGGGACGTATAACAATGAGCAGTTCTTC	CASSTQQGTYNNEQFF
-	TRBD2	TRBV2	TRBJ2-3	TGTGCCAGCATGGTGACCGGGGGGGCAGATACGCAGTATTTT	CASMVTGGADTQYF
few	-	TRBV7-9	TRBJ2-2	TGTGCCAGCAGCTCTCAAAGGGACACCGGGGAGCTGTTTTTT	CASSSQRDTGELFF
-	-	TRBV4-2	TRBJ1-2	TGTGCCAGCAGCCAGGCGACCCAGGACTATGGCTACACCTTC	CASSQATQDYGYTF
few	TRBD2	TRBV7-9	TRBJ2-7	TGTGCCAGCAGCTTAGCAGGCGGGAGGGCCTACGAGCAGTACTTC	CASSLAGGRAYEQYF
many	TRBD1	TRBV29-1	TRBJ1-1	TGCAGCGCCTCACGGGGACAGGGGGCGGCTGAAGCTTTCTTT	CSASRGQGAAEAFF
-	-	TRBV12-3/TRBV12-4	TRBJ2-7	TGTGCCAGCAGTTACACCGACAGGTCCGAGGGAGCCTACTTC	CASSYTDRSEGAYF
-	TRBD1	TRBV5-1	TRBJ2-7	TGCGCCAGCAGCTTCGACAGGGGGCCCCTCTACGAGCAGTACTTC	CASSFDRGPLYEQYF
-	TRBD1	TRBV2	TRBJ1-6	TGTGCCAGCAGTGAAATGACAGGGGGCAGGTCACCCCTCCACTTT	CASSEMTGGRSPLHF